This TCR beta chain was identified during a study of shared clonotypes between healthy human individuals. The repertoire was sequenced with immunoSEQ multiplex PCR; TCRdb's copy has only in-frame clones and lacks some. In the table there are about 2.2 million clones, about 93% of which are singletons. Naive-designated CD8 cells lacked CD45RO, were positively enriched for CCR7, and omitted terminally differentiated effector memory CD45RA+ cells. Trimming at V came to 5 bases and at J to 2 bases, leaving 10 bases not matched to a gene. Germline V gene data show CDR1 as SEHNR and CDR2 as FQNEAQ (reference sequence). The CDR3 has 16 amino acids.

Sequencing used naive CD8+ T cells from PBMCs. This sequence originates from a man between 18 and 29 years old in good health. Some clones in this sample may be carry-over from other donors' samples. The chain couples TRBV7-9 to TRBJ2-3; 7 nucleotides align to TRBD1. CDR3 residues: CASSPRQGPYTDTQYF. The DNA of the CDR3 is TGTGCCAGCAGCCCCCGACAGGGACCCTACACAGATACGCAGTATTTT.